Shown below are 18 T cell receptor beta chains from a single sample sequenced in a study of metastatic and nonmetastatic thyroid tumors. With MiXCR, TCRdb called clones anew from the PCR reads. Found here are almost 35,000 clones, 15% to 20% of them singletons; the top ten hold 3% to 4%. Patients were all untreated before their thyroid surgery. The sample was blood. These receptors all come from a female donor with papillary thyroid cancer or a benign thyroid nodule (not recorded which). Some clones in this sample may be carry-over from other donors' samples.

The V gene is TRBV9, the J gene TRBJ2-1; D could derive from TRBD1 or TRBD2 (5 bases each). The germline CDR1 and CDR2 sequences are SGDLS and YYNGEE. V dropped 3 bases and J dropped 8 bases, with 18 bases sitting between them. CDR3 length: 15 amino acids. The DNA of the CDR3 is TGTGCCAGCAGCGCAGGGACCCTCCTCGTAGATGAGCAGTTCTTC. Amino acids: CASSAGTLLVDEQFF. Filled out from reference TRBV9 and TRBJ2-1, the complete variable domain reads DSGVTQTPKHLITATGQRVTLRCSPRSGDLSVYWYQQSLDQGLQFLIQYYNGEERAKGNILERFSAQQFPDLHSELNLSSLELGDSALYFCASSAGTLLVDEQFFGPGTRLTVL.

With regard to this clone: Within the sample, other DNA sequences also encode this same CDR3. The chain employs TRBV28 and TRBJ2-7; 9 nucleotides agree with TRBD2. Germline CDR1 is MDHEN and CDR2 is SYDVKM. Trimming removed 6 bases from V and 4 bases from J; junction bases left unmatched: 4. The CDR3 is 13 amino acids. This CDR3 reads CASRGLAPYEQYF. The CDR3 DNA sequence: TGTGCCAGCAGGGGACTAGCTCCATACGAGCAGTACTTC.

This clone was observed at least ten times. The rearrangement joins TRBV6-1 to TRBJ1-2; D ambiguous. The germline V and J ends were trimmed by 6 bases and 4 bases, with 9 bases remaining between them. The CDR3 covers 12 residues. The germline gives CDR1 MNHNS, CDR2 SASEGT. The CDR3 is CASRDGGYGYTF. Written as DNA, the CDR3 is TGTGCCAGCAGGGACGGAGGCTATGGCTACACCTTC.

In this sample, this clone turned up many times. This rearrangement joins TRBV19 to TRBJ2-1; D gene ambiguous. Germline V lookup: CDR1 LNHDA, CDR2 SQIVND (reference sequence). Trimming removed 2 bases at V and 5 bases at J, with 13 bases between. CDR3 size: 15 residues. CDR3 nucleotides: TGTGCCAGTAGTATAACCTCGGACGCCAACAATGAGCAGTTCTTC. This sequence encodes CASSITSDANNEQFF.

This chain connects TRBV20-1 to TRBJ2-2; D is tentatively TRBD1 or TRBD2 (5 bases each). This CDR3 is 15 amino acids long. Germline V gene sequence: CDR1 DFQATT, CDR2 SNEGSKA (reference sequence). The germline V and J ends were trimmed by 6 bases and 4 bases, with 18 bases remaining between them. As DNA, the CDR3 is TGCAGTGCGAGTCGGGACGCCTTGGGCACCGGGGAGCTGTTTTTT. It codes for CSASRDALGTGELFF.

As to this clone: One junction end does not reproduce the germline sequence, and a read error may be involved. The V call is TRBV27, the J call TRBJ1-1; weak D call: TRBD1 (5 bases). Germline CDR1 reads MNHEY; CDR2 reads SMNVEV (reference sequence). The CDR3 loop spans 17 amino acids. The CDR3 protein is CASSLSFRQGRNTEDFF. The CDR3 coding sequence is TGTGCCAGCAGTTTATCGTTCCGGCAGGGCCGGAACACTGAAGATTTCTTT.

This clone showed up many times. The chain has TRBV3-1 and TRBJ2-7, with 12 bases matching TRBD2. Germline values: CDR1 LGHDT, CDR2 YNNKEL (reference sequence). This CDR3 is 14 amino acids long. V was pared by 3 bases and J by 5 bases, with 2 bases of the junction left unmatched. CDR3 sequence reads: CASSQGLAGNEQYF. The CDR3 coding sequence is TGTGCCAGCAGCCAGGGACTAGCGGGCAACGAGCAGTACTTC.

This clone was recorded a few times. The gene calls are TRBV20-1 and TRBJ2-3; D is unclear. V was cut by 6 bases and J by 3 bases, with 13 bases left in between. The CDR3 contains 13 residues. CDR1 is DFQATT, CDR2 SNEGSKA, per germline (reference sequence). The CDR3 DNA follows: TGCAGTGCCTTACCCTTGAGTACAGATACGCAGTATTTT. The encoded protein is CSALPLSTDTQYF.

This clone was picked up many times. The rearrangement uses TRBV28 and TRBJ2-2; 8 bases agree with TRBD1. This CDR3 is built from 15 residues. After removal of 4 bases from V and 6 bases from J, the junction contained 7 bases not matched to a gene. Germline CDR1 is MDHEN and CDR2 is SYDVKM. In DNA form, the CDR3 reads TGTGCCAGCAGTTCTTTACAGGGGGAGGCCGGGGAGCTGTTTTTT. Protein product: CASSSLQGEAGELFF.

A few counts support this clone. This sequence joins TRBV6-1 and TRBJ2-1; 14 nucleotides agree with TRBD2. The CDR3 is 17 residues long. The germline gives CDR1 MNHNS, CDR2 SASEGT. Germline trimming cut 11 bases from V and 10 bases from J; bases unmatched to any gene: 19. The CDR3 bases are TGTGCCGGCGGTGACCCCAGACTAGCGGGAGGGCCGGTAGAGCAGTTCTTC. This sequence encodes CAGGDPRLAGGPVEQFF.

This clone was counted at least ten times. The rearrangement links TRBV6-1 to TRBJ2-7, with 9 bases fitting TRBD2. The CDR3 sequence is 15 residues long. Trimming cost V 5 bases and J 4 bases; bases outside gene matches: 9. From germline, CDR1 is MNHNS and CDR2 SASEGT. The CDR3 loop reads CASSPGGSGSYEQYF. CDR3 DNA: TGTGCCAGCAGTCCCGGTGGTAGCGGGAGTTACGAGCAGTACTTC.

This clone was observed many times. The chain has TRBV6-1 and TRBJ2-7; a possible D gene is TRBD1 (6 bases). The CDR3 consists of 15 residues. The V gene lost 5 bases and the J gene lost 5 bases, with 19 bases spanning the gap. The germline V gene encodes CDR1 MNHNS and CDR2 SASEGT. The CDR3 sequence is CASSPLGQGKHEQYF. The CDR3 coding sequence is TGTGCCAGCAGTCCCTTGGGGCAGGGGAAGCACGAGCAGTACTTC.

This chain uses TRBV20-1 with TRBJ1-5, with D possibly matching TRBD1 (5 bases). V lost 6 bases, J lost 2 bases, and 8 bases lay in between. There are 12 residues in the CDR3. Germline V lookup: CDR1 DFQATT, CDR2 SNEGSKA (reference sequence). CDR3 protein: CSAVGGNQPQHF. Here the CDR3 DNA reads TGCAGTGCGGTAGGGGGCAATCAGCCCCAGCATTTT.

The sample holds many counts of this clone. The rearrangement joins TRBV19 to TRBJ1-1, with 7 nucleotides matching TRBD1. The CDR3 contains 15 residues. CDR1 LNHDA and CDR2 SQIVND come from the germline V gene (reference sequence). V shed 5 bases, J shed 5 bases, and the junction held 11 bases outside the gene matches. CDR3 sequence: CASSGPQGRATEAFF. DNA for the CDR3: TGTGCCAGTAGTGGACCACAGGGGAGGGCGACTGAAGCTTTCTTT. The whole variable domain, filled in from reference TRBV19 and TRBJ1-1, reads DGGITQSPKYLFRKEGQNVTLSCEQNLNHDAMYWYRQDPGQGLRLIYYSQIVNDFQKGDIAEGYSVSREKKESFPLTVTSAQKNPTAFYLCASSGPQGRATEAFFGQGTRLTVV.

This clone was recorded at least ten times. CDR3 loop: CSAPRVPGGNTEAFF. The CDR3 coding sequence is TGCAGTGCTCCCCGGGTGCCAGGGGGAAACACTGAAGCTTTCTTT. The V and J genes are TRBV20-1 and TRBJ1-1; 7 bases line up with TRBD1. Germline V gives CDR1 DFQATT, CDR2 SNEGSKA (reference sequence). The CDR3 runs to 15 residues. V was pared by 5 bases and J by 2 bases, with 11 bases of the junction left unmatched.

This clone was seen ten or more times. The chain uses TRBV3-1 and TRBJ2-7, with D maybe TRBD2 (7 bases). The germline gives CDR1 LGHDT, CDR2 YNNKEL (reference sequence). The V and J ends lost 4 bases and 3 bases respectively, with 16 bases between them. The CDR3 covers 15 residues. CDR3 protein: CASSPGAGGLYEQYF. The CDR3 coding sequence is TGTGCCAGCAGCCCAGGGGCCGGGGGGCTCTACGAGCAGTACTTC.

This clone was detected many times. The chain joins TRBV3-1 to TRBJ1-2; no definite D call. The CDR3 runs to 12 residues. The V gene lost 3 bases and the J gene lost 6 bases, with 8 bases spanning the gap. Germline loops: CDR1 LGHDT, CDR2 YNNKEL (reference sequence). The CDR3 bases are TGTGCCAGCAGCCACACCGGGGATGGCTACACCTTC. Translation gives CASSHTGDGYTF.

The rearrangement joins TRBV6-2 or TRBV6-3 to TRBJ2-7, with TRBD2 matching 8 bases. CDR3 size: 16 residues. CDR1 is MNHEY and CDR2 is SVGEGT in the germline V gene. Trimming at V came to 2 bases and at J to 2 bases, leaving 8 bases not matched to a gene. CDR3 coding DNA: TGTGCCAGCAGTTACGTAGGCGCGGGGGGAGCCTACGAGCAGTACTTC. Its translation is CASSYVGAGGAYEQYF.